This passage covers 3 T cell receptor beta chains from one sample sequenced in a study of a mutant IDH1 vaccine in newly diagnosed glioma. No antigen has been identified for these receptors. As for time point: week 5, during vaccination. What each vaccine dose contained was 300 ug of mutant IDH1 20-mer peptide, accompanied by topical imiquimod. The assay was immunoSEQ multiplex PCR, and TCRdb's table has in-frame clones only and misses some. The repertoire has 56,000 or so clones, around 80% of them found once; the top ten carry around 1.8%. The sequencing here drew on PBMCs, taken from a glioma patient whose treatment included an IDH1 peptide vaccine. The receptors here all came from a woman aged 40 to 50 with glioma.

In this sample, this clone turned up a few times. The chain joins TRBV25-1 to TRBJ2-3; 8 bases fit TRBD2. Losses at the gene ends were 2 bases for V and 1 base for J; bases not matched to a gene: 5. This CDR3 has 16 residues. Germline CDR1 MGHDK, CDR2 SYGVNS. For the CDR3, the DNA is TGTGCCAGCAGTGAAGGCGGGGGGCCTGGCACAGATACGCAGTATTTT. Its protein product is CASSEGGGPGTDTQYF. Combining the CDR3 with reference TRBV25-1 and TRBJ2-3 gives the whole variable domain EADIYQTPRYLVIGTGKKITLECSQTMGHDKMYWYQQDPGMELHLIHYSYGVNSTEKGDLSSESTVSRIRTEHFPLTLESARPSHTSQYLCASSEGGGPGTDTQYFGPGTRLTVL.

V usage is TRBV5-1 and J usage is TRBJ2-1; possible D gene TRBD1, 6 bases. V lost 6 bases and J 10 bases, leaving 17 bases between the germline ends. The CDR3 is made up of 13 amino acids. The germline V gene has CDR1 SGHRS and CDR2 YFSETQ. In DNA, the CDR3 is TGCGCCAGCAAGGAACAGGGCGTGGGGGAGCAGTTCTTC. Amino acid sequence: CASKEQGVGEQFF.

The V call is TRBV2, the J call TRBJ2-5; 10 bases line up with TRBD2. The CDR3 length is 16 residues. V trimming: 10 bases; J trimming: 2 bases; junction bases outside the gene matches: 13. CDR1 SNHLY and CDR2 FYNNEI come from the germline V gene. The CDR3 nucleotides read TGTGCCATCCGAGGGGCTAGCGGGGGCCATCAAGAGACCCAGTACTTC. Residues: CAIRGASGGHQETQYF.